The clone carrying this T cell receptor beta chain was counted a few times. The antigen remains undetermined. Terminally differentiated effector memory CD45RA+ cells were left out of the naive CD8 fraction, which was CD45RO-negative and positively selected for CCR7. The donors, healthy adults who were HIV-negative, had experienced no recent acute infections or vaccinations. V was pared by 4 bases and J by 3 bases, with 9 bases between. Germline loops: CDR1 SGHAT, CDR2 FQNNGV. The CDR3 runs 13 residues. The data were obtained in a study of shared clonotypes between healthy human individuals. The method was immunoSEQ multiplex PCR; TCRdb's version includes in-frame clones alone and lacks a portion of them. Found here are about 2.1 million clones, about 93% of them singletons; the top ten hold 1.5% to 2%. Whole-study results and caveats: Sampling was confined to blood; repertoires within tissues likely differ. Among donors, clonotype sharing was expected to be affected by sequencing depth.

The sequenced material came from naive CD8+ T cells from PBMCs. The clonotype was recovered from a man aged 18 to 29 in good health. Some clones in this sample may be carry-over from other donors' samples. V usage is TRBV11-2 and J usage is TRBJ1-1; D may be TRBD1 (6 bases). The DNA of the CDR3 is TGTGCCAGCAGCTCGGGACACTACACTGAAGCTTTCTTT. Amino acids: CASSSGHYTEAFF.